The sequence of this TCR beta chain was determined in a study of T cells in severe cutaneous drug reactions. General study points: All seven CBZ-SJS/TEN blister samples shared a public TCRbeta CDR3 at mean approximately 13%.

This clonotype is called large based on its frequency. Its antigen is unidentified. CDR1 is MGHRA and CDR2 is YSYEKL in the germline V gene. The CDR3 has 15 amino acids. The donors had carbamazepine-induced Stevens-Johnson syndrome or toxic epidermal necrolysis. Libraries were made by iRepertoire multiplex PCR with TCR subtype-specific primers for bulk and single-cell sequencing. TCRdb reprocessed the multiplex PCR reads and stores each CDR3 protein as one record, lacking DNA. The specimen's table records around 2,000 distinct CDR3 sequences. The clonotype comes from a human donor with Stevens-Johnson syndrome, a severe cutaneous drug reaction. The sequenced material came from PBMCs. The chain couples TRBV4-1 to TRBJ1-5; TCRdb picks TRBD1, but there is no DNA to check that call. This chain's CDR3 is CASSQVPGSNQPQHF.